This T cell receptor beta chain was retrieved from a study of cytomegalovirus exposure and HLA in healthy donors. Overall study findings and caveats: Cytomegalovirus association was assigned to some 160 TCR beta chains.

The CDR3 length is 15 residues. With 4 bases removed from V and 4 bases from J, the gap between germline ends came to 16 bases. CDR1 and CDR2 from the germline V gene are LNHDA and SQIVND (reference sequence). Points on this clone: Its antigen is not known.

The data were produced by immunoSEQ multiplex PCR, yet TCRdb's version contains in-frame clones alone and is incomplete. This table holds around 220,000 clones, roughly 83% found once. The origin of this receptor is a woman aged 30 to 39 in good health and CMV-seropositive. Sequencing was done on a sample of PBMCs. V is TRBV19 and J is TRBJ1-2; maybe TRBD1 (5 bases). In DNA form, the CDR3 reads TGTGCCAGTAGTAGGCCAGGGAGTCAGAGCTATGGCTACACCTTC. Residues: CASSRPGSQSYGYTF.